This T cell receptor (beta chain) derives from a study of blood T cells in healthy people across ages. It was with a sample-barcoded 5' primer and a J-beta primer mix that a second PCR of about 6 to 11 cycles was run. TCRdb recomputed calls from the 5' RACE reads with MiXCR, one row per CDR3 protein. The sample lists about 1,400,000 distinct CDR3 sequences, 59% occurring once. Trimming cost V 6 bases and J 6 bases; bases outside gene matches: 11. CDR3 length: 14 amino acids. Germline V lookup: CDR1 DFQATT, CDR2 SNEGSKA (reference sequence). This clonotype was found a few times. The sequenced material came from blood. The rearrangement uses TRBV20-1 and TRBJ2-7; 10 positions agree with TRBD2. This sequence originates from a man aged 18 to 30 in good health. The CDR3 here is CSALFPSGSSEQYF. DNA for the CDR3: TGCAGTGCCCTCTTCCCTAGCGGGAGCTCCGAGCAGTACTTC.